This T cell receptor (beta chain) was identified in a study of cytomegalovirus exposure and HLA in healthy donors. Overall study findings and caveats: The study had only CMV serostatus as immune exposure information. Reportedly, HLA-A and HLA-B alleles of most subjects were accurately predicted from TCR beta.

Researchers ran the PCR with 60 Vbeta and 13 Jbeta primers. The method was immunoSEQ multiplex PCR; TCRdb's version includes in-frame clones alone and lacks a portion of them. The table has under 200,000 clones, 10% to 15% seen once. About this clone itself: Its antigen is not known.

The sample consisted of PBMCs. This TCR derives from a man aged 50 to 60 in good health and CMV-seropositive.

For the CDR3, the DNA is TGTGCCAGCAGCCCAGCGGGGGACCTCTCCTACGAGCAGTACTTC. Protein sequence: CASSPAGDLSYEQYF. This chain uses TRBV5-4 with TRBJ2-7; TRBD2 aligns across 8 bases. This CDR3 is built from 15 residues. J lost 0 bases, V lost 4 bases, and 6 bases had no gene match. Per the germline V gene, CDR1 is SGHNT and CDR2 is YYREEE (reference sequence).